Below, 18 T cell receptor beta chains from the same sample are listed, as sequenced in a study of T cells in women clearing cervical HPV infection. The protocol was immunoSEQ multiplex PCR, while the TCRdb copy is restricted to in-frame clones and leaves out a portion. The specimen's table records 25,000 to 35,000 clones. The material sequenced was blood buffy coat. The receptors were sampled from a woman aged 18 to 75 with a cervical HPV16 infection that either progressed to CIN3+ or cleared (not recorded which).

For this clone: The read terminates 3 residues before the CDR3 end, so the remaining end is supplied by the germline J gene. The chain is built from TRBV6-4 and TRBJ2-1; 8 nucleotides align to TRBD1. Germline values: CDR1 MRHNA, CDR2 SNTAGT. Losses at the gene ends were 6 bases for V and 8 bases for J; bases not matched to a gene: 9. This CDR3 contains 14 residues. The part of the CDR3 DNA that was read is TGTGCCAGCAGCGTAACAGGGGGTATGGATGAG. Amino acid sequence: CASSVTGGMDE. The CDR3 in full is CASSVTGGMDEQFF.

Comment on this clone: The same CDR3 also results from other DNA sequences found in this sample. The sequenced CDR3 bases are TGCAGCGTTGAAGATCTCGAGACC. It specifies CSVEDLET. In full, the CDR3 is CSVEDLETQYF. V gene TRBV29-1 combines with J gene TRBJ2-5; D is uncertain. The sequenced fragment ends 3 residues before the CDR3 boundary, so the rest is inferred from the germline J gene. The CDR3 contains 11 residues. Germline-derived CDR1 and CDR2 are SQVTM and ANQGSEA. With 0 bases removed from V and 5 bases from J, the gap between germline ends came to 4 bases.

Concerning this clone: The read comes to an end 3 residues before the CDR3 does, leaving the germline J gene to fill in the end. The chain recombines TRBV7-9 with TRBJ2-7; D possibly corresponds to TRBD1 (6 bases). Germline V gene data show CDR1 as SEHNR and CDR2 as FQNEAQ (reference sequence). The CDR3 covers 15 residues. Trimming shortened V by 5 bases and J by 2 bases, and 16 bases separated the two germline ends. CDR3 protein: CASSDTGTHPYEQYF. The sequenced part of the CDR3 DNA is TGTGCCAGCAGCGATACCGGGACACATCCCTACGAG.

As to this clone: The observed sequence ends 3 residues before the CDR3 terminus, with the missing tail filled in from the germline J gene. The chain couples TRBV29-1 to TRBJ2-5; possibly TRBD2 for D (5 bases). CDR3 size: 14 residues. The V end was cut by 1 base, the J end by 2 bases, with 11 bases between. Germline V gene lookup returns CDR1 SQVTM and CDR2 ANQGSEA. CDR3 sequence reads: CSVEVGTGQETQYF. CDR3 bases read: TGCAGCGTTGAAGTGGGAACGGGGCAAGAGACC.

The CDR3: CASSLGGLTSSYEQYF. Incomplete CDR3 DNA: TGCGCCAGCAGCTTGGGAGGGCTTACAAGCTCCTACGAG. The V call is TRBV5-1, the J call TRBJ2-7; D possibly corresponds to TRBD2 (5 bases). Coverage ceases 3 residues before the CDR3 finishes, and the germline J gene fills in the end. In germline, CDR1 is SGHRS, CDR2 YFSETQ. The CDR3 is made up of 16 amino acids. Trimming removed 0 bases at V and 0 bases at J, with 13 bases between.

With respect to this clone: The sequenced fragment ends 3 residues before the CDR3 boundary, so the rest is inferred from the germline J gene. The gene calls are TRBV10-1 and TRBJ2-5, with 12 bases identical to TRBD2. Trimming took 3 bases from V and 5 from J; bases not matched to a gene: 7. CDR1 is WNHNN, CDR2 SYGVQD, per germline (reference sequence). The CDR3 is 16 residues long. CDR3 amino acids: CASSEGLAGSGETQYF. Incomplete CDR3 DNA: TGCGCCAGCAGTGAAGGACTAGCGGGGTCCGGGGAGACC.

The CDR3: CASSLVLARADTQYF. CDR3 DNA, as far as it was read: TGTGCCAGCAGCTTAGTACTAGCGCGAGCAGATACG. The chain combines TRBV7-9 with TRBJ2-3; 7 bases agree with TRBD2. The read is 3 residues too short to cover the CDR3 end, so that end is filled in from the germline J gene. Trimming took 1 base from V and 4 from J; bases not matched to a gene: 5. CDR1 and CDR2 (germline): SEHNR, FQNEAQ (reference sequence). This CDR3 is 15 amino acids long.

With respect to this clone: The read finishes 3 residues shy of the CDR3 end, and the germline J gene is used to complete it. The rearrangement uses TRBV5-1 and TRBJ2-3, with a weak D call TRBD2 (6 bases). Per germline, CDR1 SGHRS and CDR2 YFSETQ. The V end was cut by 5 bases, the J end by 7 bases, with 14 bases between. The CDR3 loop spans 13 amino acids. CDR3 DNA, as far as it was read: TGCGCCAGCAGAGCTAGCGATGGAAATACG. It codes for CASRASDGNT. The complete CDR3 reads CASRASDGNTQYF. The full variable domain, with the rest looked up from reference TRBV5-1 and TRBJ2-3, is KAGVTQTPRYLIKTRGQQVTLSCSPISGHRSVSWYQQTPGQGLQFLFEYFSETQRNKGNFPGRFSGRQFSNSRSEMNVSTLELGDSALYLCASRASDGNTQYFGPGTRLTVL.

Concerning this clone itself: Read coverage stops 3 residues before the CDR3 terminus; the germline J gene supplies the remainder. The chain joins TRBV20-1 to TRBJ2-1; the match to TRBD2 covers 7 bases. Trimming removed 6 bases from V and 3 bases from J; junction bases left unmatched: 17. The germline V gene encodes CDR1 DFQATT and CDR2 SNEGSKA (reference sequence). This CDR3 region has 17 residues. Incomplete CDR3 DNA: TGCAGTGCAACGGGACTACCAGGCAAAGGTGACTACAATGAG. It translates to CSATGLPGKGDYNE. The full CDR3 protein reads CSATGLPGKGDYNEQFF.

CDR3 bases read: TGCGCCAGCAGCTTGATCGGGACTAGCGGCAACAATGAG. Encoded protein: CASSLIGTSGNNE. The whole CDR3 region reads CASSLIGTSGNNEQFF. The chain is built from TRBV5-1 and TRBJ2-1; 11 bases are a match to TRBD2. The CDR3 is cut off 3 residues early in the read; its end comes from the germline J gene. From germline, CDR1 is SGHRS and CDR2 YFSETQ. The CDR3 spans 16 residues. The V and J ends lost 1 base and 5 bases, in that order; junction bases with no gene match: 5.

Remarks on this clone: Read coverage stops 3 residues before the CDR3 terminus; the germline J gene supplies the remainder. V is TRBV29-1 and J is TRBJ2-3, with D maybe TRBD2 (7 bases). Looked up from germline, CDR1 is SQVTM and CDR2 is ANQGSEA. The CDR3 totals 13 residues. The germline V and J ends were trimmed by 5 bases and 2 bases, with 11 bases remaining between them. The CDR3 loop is CSVSGGDTDTQYF. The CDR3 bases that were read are TGCAGCGTTTCGGGGGGCGACACAGATACG.

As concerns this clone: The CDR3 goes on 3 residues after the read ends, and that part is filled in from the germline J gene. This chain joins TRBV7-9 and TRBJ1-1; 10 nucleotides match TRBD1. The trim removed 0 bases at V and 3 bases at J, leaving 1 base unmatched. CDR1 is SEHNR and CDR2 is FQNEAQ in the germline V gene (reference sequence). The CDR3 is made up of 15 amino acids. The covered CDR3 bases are TGTGCCAGCAGCTTAGCCGGGACAGGGGACACTGAA. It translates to CASSLAGTGDTE. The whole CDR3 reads CASSLAGTGDTEAFF.

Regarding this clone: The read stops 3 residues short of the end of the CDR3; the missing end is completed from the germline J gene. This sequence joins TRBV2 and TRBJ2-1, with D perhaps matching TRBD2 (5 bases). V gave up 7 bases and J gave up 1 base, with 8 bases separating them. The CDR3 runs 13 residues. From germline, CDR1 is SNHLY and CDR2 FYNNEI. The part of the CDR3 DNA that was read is TGTGCCAGCAAACTAGTTTCCTACAATGAG. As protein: CASKLVSYNE. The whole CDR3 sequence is CASKLVSYNEQFF.

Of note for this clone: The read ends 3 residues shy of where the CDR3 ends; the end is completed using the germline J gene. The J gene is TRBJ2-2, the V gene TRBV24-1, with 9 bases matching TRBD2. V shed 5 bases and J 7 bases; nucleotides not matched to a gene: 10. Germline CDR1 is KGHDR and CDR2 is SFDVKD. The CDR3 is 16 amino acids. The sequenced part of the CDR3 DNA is TGTGCCACCAGTGCTCGCGGGGGGGCCGAAATCGGGGAG. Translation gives CATSARGGAEIGE. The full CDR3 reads CATSARGGAEIGELFF.

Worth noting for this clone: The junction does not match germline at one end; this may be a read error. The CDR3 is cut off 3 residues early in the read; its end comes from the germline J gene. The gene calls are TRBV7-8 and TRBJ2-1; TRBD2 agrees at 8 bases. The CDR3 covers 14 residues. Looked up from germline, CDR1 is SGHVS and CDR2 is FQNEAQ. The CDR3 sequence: CASSVAGLVHEQFF. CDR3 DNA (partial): TGTGCCAGCAGCGTAGCGGGACTCGTGCATGAG.

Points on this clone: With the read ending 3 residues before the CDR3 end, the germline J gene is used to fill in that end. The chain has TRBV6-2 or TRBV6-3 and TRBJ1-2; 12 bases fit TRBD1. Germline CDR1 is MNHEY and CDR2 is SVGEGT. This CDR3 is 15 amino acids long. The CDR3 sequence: CASSATGTGGHDYTF. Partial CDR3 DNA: TGTGCCAGCAGTGCCACCGGGACAGGGGGCCACGAC.

The CDR3 bases that were read are TGTGCCAGCAGCTATACCGGGACAGGGTTATACGAG. Amino acid sequence: CASSYTGTGLYE. In full, the CDR3 reads CASSYTGTGLYEQYF. The chain employs TRBV13 and TRBJ2-7; 9 nucleotides line up with TRBD1. The CDR3 end is not reached by the read, which stops 3 residues before it; the germline J gene fills it in. With 4 bases clipped from V and 4 bases from J, the junction kept 8 bases outside the gene matches. The CDR3 consists of 15 residues. Germline assignment: CDR1 PRHDT and CDR2 FYEKMQ (reference sequence).

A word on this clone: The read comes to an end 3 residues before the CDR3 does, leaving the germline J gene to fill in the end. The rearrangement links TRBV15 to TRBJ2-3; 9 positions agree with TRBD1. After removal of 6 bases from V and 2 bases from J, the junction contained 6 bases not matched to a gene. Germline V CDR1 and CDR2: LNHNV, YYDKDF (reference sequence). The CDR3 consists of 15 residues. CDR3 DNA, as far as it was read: TGTGCCACCAGGGGAGACAGGGGGGTCACAGATACG. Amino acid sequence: CATRGDRGVTDT. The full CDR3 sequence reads CATRGDRGVTDTQYF.